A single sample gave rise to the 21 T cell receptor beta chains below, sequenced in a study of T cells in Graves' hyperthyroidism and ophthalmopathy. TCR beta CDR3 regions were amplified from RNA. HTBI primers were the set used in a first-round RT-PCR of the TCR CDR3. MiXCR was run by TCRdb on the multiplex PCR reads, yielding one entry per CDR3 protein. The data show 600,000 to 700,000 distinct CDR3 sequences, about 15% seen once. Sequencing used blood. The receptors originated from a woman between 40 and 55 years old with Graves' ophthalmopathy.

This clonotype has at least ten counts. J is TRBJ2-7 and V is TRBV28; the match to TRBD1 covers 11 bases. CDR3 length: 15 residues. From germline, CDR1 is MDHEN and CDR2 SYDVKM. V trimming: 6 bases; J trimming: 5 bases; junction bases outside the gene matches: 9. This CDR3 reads CASRIGTGGSHEQYF. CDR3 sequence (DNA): TGTGCCAGCAGGATCGGGACAGGGGGATCCCACGAGCAGTACTTC.

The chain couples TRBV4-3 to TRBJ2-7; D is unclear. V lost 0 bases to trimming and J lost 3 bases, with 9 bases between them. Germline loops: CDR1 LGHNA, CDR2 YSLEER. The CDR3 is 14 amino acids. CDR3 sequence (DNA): TGCGCCAGCAGCCAAGACCGACTGGGCTACGAGCAGTACTTC. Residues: CASSQDRLGYEQYF.

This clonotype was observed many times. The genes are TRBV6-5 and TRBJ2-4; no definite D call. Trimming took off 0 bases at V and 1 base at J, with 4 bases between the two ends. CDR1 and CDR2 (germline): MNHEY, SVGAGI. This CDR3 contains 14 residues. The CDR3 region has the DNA TGTGCCAGCAGTTACTCTGGTGCCAAAAACATTCAGTACTTC. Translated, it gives CASSYSGAKNIQYF.

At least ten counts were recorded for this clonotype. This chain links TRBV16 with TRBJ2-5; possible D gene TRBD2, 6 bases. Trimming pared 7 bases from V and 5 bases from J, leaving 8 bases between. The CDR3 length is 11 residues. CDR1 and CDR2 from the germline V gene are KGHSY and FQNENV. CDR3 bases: TGTGCCAGCACTCGGGAGGAGACCCAGTACTTC. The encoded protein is CASTREETQYF.

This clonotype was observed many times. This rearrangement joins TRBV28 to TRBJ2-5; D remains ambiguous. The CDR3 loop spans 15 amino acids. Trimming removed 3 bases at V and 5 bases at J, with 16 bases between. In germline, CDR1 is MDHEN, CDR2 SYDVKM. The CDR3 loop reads CASSFLPRSGETQYF. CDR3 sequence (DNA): TGTGCCAGCAGTTTTCTCCCGAGGTCCGGGGAGACCCAGTACTTC.

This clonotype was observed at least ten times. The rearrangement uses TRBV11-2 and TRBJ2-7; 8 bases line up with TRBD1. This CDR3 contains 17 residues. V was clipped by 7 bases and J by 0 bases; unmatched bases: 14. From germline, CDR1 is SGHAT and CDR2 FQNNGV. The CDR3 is CASILGRGQASSYEQYF. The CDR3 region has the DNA TGTGCCAGCATCTTGGGCCGGGGACAGGCAAGCTCCTACGAGCAGTACTTC.

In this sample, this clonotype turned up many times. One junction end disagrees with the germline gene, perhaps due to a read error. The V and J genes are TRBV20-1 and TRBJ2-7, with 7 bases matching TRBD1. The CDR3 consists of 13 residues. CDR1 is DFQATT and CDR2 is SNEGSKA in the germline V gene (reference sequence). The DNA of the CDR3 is TGCAGTGCTAGAAACAGGGGCTTGTACGAACAGTACTTC. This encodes CSARNRGLYEQYF.

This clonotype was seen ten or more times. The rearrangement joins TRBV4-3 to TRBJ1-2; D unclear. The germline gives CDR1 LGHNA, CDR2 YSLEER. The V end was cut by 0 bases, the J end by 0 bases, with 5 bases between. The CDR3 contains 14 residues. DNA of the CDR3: TGCGCCAGCAGCCAAGAACCAGCTAACTATGGCTACACCTTC. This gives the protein CASSQEPANYGYTF.

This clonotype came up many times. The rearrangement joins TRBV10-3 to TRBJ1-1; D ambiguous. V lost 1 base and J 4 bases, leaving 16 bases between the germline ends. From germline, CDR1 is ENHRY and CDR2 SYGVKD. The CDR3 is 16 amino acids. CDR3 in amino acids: CAISEYSAEEGTEAFF. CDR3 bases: TGTGCCATCAGTGAGTATTCCGCTGAAGAGGGCACTGAAGCTTTCTTT.

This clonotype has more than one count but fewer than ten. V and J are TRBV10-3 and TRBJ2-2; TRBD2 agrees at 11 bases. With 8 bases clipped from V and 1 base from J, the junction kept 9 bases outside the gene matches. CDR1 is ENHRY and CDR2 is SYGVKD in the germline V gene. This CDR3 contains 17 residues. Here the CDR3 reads CAIPGTSGSKNTGELFF. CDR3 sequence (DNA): TGTGCCATCCCCGGGACTAGCGGCAGCAAGAACACCGGGGAGCTGTTTTTT.

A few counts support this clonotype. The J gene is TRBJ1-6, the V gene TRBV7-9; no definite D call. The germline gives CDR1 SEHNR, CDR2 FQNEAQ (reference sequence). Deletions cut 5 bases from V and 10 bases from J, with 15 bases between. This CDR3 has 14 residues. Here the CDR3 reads CASSPPRSGSPLHF. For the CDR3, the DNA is TGTGCCAGCAGCCCCCCGAGGAGTGGATCACCCCTCCACTTT. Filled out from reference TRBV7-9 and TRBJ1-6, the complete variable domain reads DTGVSQNPRHKITKRGQNVTFRCDPISEHNRLYWYRQTLGQGPEFLTYFQNEAQLEKSRLLSDRFSAERPKGSFSTLEIQRTEQGDSAMYLCASSPPRSGSPLHFGNGTRLTVT.

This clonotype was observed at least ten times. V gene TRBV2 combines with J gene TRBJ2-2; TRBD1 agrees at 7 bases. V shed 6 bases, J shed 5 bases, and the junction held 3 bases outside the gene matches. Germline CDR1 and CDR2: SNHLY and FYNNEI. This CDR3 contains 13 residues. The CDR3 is CASRQGSTGELFF. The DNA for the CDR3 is TGTGCCAGCAGACAGGGGAGTACCGGGGAGCTGTTTTTT.

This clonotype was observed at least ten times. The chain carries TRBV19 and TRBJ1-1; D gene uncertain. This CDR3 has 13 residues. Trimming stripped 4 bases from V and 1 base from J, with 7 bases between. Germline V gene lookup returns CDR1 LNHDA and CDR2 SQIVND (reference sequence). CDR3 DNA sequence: TGTGCCAGTAGTAACAGTCCGAACACTGAAGCTTTCTTT. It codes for CASSNSPNTEAFF.

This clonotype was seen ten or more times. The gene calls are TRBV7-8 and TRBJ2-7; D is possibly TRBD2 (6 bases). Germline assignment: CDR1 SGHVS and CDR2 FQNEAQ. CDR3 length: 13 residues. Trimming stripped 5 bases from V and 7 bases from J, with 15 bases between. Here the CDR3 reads CASSPPGVLEQYF. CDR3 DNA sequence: TGTGCCAGCAGCCCACCGGGGGTCTTGGAGCAGTACTTC.

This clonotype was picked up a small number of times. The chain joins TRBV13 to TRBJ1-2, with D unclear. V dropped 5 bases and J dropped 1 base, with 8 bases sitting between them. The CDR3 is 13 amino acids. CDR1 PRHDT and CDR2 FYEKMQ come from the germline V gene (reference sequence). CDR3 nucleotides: TGTGCCAGCAGCCCCGGGGATAACTATGGCTACACCTTC. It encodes CASSPGDNYGYTF. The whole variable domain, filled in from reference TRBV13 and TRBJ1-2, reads AAGVIQSPRHLIKEKRETATLKCYPIPRHDTVYWYQQGPGQDPQFLISFYEKMQSDKGSIPDRFSAQQFSDYHSELNMSSLELGDSALYFCASSPGDNYGYTFGSGTRLTVV.

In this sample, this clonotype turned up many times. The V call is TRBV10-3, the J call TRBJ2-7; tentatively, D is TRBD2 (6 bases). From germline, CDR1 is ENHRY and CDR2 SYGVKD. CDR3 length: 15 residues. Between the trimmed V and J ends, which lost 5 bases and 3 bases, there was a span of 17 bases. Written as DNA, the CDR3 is TGTGCCATCAGTCTAGGACTACTAGCCGACTACGAGCAGTACTTC. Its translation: CAISLGLLADYEQYF.

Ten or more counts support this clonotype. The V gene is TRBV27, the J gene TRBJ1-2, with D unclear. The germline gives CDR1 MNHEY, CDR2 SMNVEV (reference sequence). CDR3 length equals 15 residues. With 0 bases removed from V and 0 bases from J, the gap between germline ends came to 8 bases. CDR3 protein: CASSLSAAANYGYTF. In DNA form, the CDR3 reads TGTGCCAGCAGTTTATCAGCAGCAGCTAACTATGGCTACACCTTC.

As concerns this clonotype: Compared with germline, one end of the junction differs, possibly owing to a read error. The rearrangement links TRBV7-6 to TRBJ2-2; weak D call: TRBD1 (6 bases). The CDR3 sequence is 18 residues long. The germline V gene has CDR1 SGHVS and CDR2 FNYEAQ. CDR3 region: CAGSLDLTGSENTGELFF. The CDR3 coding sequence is TGTGCCGGCAGCCTAGATCTTACAGGGTCGGAGAACACCGGGGAGCTGTTTTTT.

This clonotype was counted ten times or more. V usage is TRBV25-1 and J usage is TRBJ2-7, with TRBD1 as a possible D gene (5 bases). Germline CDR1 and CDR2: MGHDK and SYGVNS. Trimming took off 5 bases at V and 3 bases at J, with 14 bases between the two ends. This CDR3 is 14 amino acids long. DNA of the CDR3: TGTGCCAGCAGTCCTCTCACAGGCATCTACGAGCAGTACTTC. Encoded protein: CASSPLTGIYEQYF.

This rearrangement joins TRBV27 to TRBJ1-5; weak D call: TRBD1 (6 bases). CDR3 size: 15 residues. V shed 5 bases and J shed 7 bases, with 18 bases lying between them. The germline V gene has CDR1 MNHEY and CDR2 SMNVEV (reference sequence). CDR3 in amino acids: CASSSQQGIAQPQHF. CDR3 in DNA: TGTGCCAGCAGTAGTCAACAGGGTATAGCGCAGCCCCAGCATTTT.

CDR3: CASSTLVGTGELFF. The CDR3 DNA reads TGTGCCAGTAGTACTCTCGTGGGCACCGGGGAGCTGTTTTTT. The chain is built from TRBV19 and TRBJ2-2; no clear D. The germline V gene has CDR1 LNHDA and CDR2 SQIVND (reference sequence). The CDR3 contains 14 residues. V dropped 4 bases and J dropped 4 bases, with 10 bases sitting between them.